The rows below give T cell receptor beta chains drawn from one sample of a study of OX40 agonist ivuxolimab in advanced cancers. Using immunoSEQ multiplex PCR, the repertoire was profiled, and TCRdb retains in-frame clones only, with some absent. Here the sample spans about 61,000 clones, around 93% being singletons. Here the sequenced sample was CD4+ or CD8+ T cells sorted from blood, taken in a trial of the OX40 agonist ivuxolimab. These receptors all stem from an adult with an advanced solid tumor such as melanoma, head and neck, liver or kidney cancer. CDR3s include the opening cysteine and the closing phenylalanine or tryptophan. A D gene is named only where the DNA matches it firmly. Rows give clone size only sometimes, using once, few, many, or a class for an expanded clone.

j_gene	v_gene	d_gene	abundance	CDR3nt	CDR3aa
TRBJ1-5	TRBV12-5	.	.	TGTGCTAGTGGTTTAAGTGCGGCCGGGGATCAGCCCCAGCATTTT	CASGLSAAGDQPQHF
TRBJ2-2	TRBV11-3	.	.	TGTGCCAGCAGCTTATGGGCAGGGAACACCGGGGAGCTGTTTTTT	CASSLWAGNTGELFF
TRBJ1-1	TRBV29-1	TRBD1	.	TGCAGCGTTGATGGACAGGGGTCGACTGAAGCTTTCTTT	CSVDGQGSTEAFF
TRBJ2-5	TRBV27	.	.	TGTGCCAGCGGATCCCTCCTCGCGTCTAGAGCTGAGACCCAGTACTTC	CASGSLLASRAETQYF
TRBJ2-7	TRBV4-3	.	.	TGCGCCAGCAGCCAAGAGAGCGGATCTTTCTACGAGCAGTACTTC	CASSQESGSFYEQYF
TRBJ1-5	TRBV27	.	.	TGTGCCAGCAGTTGGGGGTCGGGGCAGCCCCAGCATTTT	CASSWGSGQPQHF
TRBJ2-4	TRBV28	.	.	TGTGCCAGCAGTCGCGCCTCCGGGGGACGAGTAAACATTCAGTACTTC	CASSRASGGRVNIQYF
TRBJ1-1	TRBV6-5	.	.	TGTGCCAGCAGTTATGGACTGGGCACTGAAGCTTTCTTT	CASSYGLGTEAFF
TRBJ1-2	TRBV5-4	.	.	TGTGCCAGCAGCTTGGGAACAGGGTCAAGCGGCTACACCTTC	CASSLGTGSSGYTF
TRBJ1-2	TRBV5-4	.	.	TGTGCCAGCAGCTTAACAGGGATCTACACCTTC	CASSLTGIYTF
TRBJ1-3	TRBV25-1	.	few	TGTGCCAGCAGCTTACAGGGCACTGGAAACACCATATATTTT	CASSLQGTGNTIYF
TRBJ2-2	TRBV2	.	.	TGTGCCACCCATACCGGGCCGAACACCGGGGAGCTGTTTTTT	CATHTGPNTGELFF
TRBJ2-7	TRBV6-5	.	.	TGTGCCAGCAGTCCTTTGGGCTACGAGCAGTACTTC	CASSPLGYEQYF
TRBJ1-1	TRBV30	.	.	TGTGCCTGGAGTCCCTGGGGGGCGGGTGGCACTGAAGCTTTCTTT	CAWSPWGAGGTEAFF
TRBJ1-3	TRBV6-1	.	.	TGTGCCAGCGCGGGTAACACCATATATTTT	CASAGNTIYF
TRBJ2-1	TRBV15	.	.	TGTGCCACCGGGGACTCCTACAATGAGCAGTTCTTC	CATGDSYNEQFF
TRBJ1-1	TRBV28	TRBD1	.	TGTGCCAGCGGGACAGTAGAAGCTTTCTTT	CASGTVEAFF
TRBJ2-1	TRBV30	.	.	TGTGCCTGGAGTCCTGGCCCTTCGCGATACTCCTACAATGAGCAGTTCTTC	CAWSPGPSRYSYNEQFF
TRBJ2-2	TRBV19	.	.	TGTGCCAGTAGTATAGAGTCTCCCGGGGAGCTGTTTTTT	CASSIESPGELFF
TRBJ2-2	TRBV6-5	.	.	TGTGCCAGCGGCACCGGGGAGCTGTTTTTT	CASGTGELFF
TRBJ2-1	TRBV19	TRBD2	once	TGTGCCAGTAGTTGGGGTCTAGCGGGAGGGTATGAGCAGTTCTTC	CASSWGLAGGYEQFF
TRBJ2-7	TRBV4-2	TRBD1	.	TGTGCCAGCAGCCAGACAGGGGGCTACCCCTCCTACGAGCAGTACTTC	CASSQTGGYPSYEQYF
TRBJ1-5	TRBV30	.	.	TGTGCCTGGAGTAGGCAGGTCAATCAGCCCCAGCATTTT	CAWSRQVNQPQHF
TRBJ1-5	TRBV6-6	.	.	TGTGCCAGCACGGGGCCTAGCAATCAGCCCCAGCATTTT	CASTGPSNQPQHF
TRBJ1-1	TRBV30	TRBD1	.	TGTGCCTGGAGTGTAGGGGGCCCAACTGAAGCTTTCTTT	CAWSVGGPTEAFF
TRBJ1-2	TRBV4-3	TRBD1	few	TGCGCCAGCAGCCTAGAGGACAGGGTCGCGGGCTACACCTTC	CASSLEDRVAGYTF
TRBJ2-7	TRBV6-1	TRBD1	.	TGTGCCAGAAACCACGAGGGGGCGGAATACGAGCAGTACTTC	CARNHEGAEYEQYF
TRBJ1-5	TRBV23-1	.	.	TGCGCCAGCAGGATCAGACAGGCGAATCAGCCCCAGCATTTT	CASRIRQANQPQHF